The present TCR beta chain was sequenced within a study of T-cell memory formation after mild COVID-19 (dated by TCRdb to about 2021). Study-wide context: TCR sequence clusters from the two donors were found to be largely donor specific. Longitudinal TCRalpha and TCRbeta repertoire sequencing tracked T-cell clones expanding and contracting after mild COVID-19 in a couple of donors. Two young, previously healthy adult volunteers, one female and one male, were included in the cohort.

Ficoll-Paque density gradient centrifugation was used to isolate PBMCs. The paper's findings and limits, for the study overall: SARS-CoV-2 specificity was not confirmed for the second-wave clones peaking on day 37. Contracting CD4+ clones appeared mostly in the CM and EM memory subsets, whereas CD8+ clones were enriched in EMRA. Clones that contracted from day 15 to 85 showed balanced CD4/CD8 phenotypes, whereas a second wave of clones that expanded from day 15 to 37 leaned towards CD4+. Some responding clones were detected in pre-infection memory, which suggested that pre-existing cross-reactive memory T cells had joined the SARS-CoV-2 response. Only a couple of mild cases were covered by the study, and larger cohorts that include severe cases with pre-infection samples were considered necessary.

About this clonotype itself: This receptor's antigen is unknown. No quality values exist for individual bases; no much larger clone is one base distant.

The sequencer was an Illumina NovaSeq 6000. TCRalpha and TCRbeta cDNA libraries were constructed by 5'RACE with constant-segment primers, with sample barcodes and unique molecular identifiers being introduced. Trizol reagent was used to extract RNA from every sample. Libraries were amplified in two PCR steps, with a second sample barcode and Illumina TruSeq adapters added in the second step. Sequencing of the libraries was done on an Illumina NovaSeq, producing 2 x 150 bp paired-end reads. Processing in the source paper ran as follows. Demultiplexing of reads and collapsing into UMI-guided consensus sequences were performed with migec v1.2.7. Using mixcr v2.1.11, the UMI consensuses were aligned to TRA and TRB V and J templates and assembled into clonotypes. Clonotypes were classified as expanded or contracted when called significant by both edgeR and NoisET, with noise models trained on biological replicates. For edgeR calls, a false discovery rate-adjusted p below 0.01 and a log2 fold-change threshold of 1 were applied. As an exploratory analysis of dynamics, max-normalized trajectories of the 1000 most abundant clonotypes were examined with PCA combined with hierarchical clustering. The CD4 or CD8 phenotype of responding clones was assigned using the separately sequenced CD4+ and CD8+ repertoires. TCRdb passed the public sequencing reads through fastp at Q25 and MiXCR, retaining productive beta sequences. Under each unique CDR3 protein, matching rows form one entry showing the most common genes and DNA. TCRdb, not the authors, supplied the V and J calls. This sample is represented by fewer than 500,000 distinct CDR3 sequences; approximately 23% of them were singletons. The ten most abundant clones make up roughly an eighth of the sample.

The CDR3 runs 16 amino acids, cysteine and phenylalanine included. Only the CDR3 region is kept as DNA, spanning 48 bases read in frame from base 1. The germline V gene (reference sequence) provides CDR1 SEHNR and CDR2 FQNEAQ. Trimming at the junction amounts to 1 base on V and 0 bases on J, and the germline ends lie 9 bases apart. The chain is made from TRBV7-9 and TRBJ2-2; there is no confident call for the D gene. The sample was PBMCs or a T cell subset sorted from them (not recorded which). The origin of this receptor is an adult woman who had mild COVID-19 (a few samples of this study predate the infection). The sample titles of this study are shuffled in the database, so cell type and time point are left out; the donor was told from shared clones. The CDR3 has the sequence CASSLESKPNTGELFF. The DNA sequence reads TGTGCCAGCAGCTTAGAGAGCAAACCGAACACCGGGGAGCTGTTTTTT.